This T cell receptor (beta chain) was identified in a study of T cell repertoires in cytomegalovirus infection. Each CDR3 protein is one row after TCRdb ran MiXCR on the reads. The data contain about 500,000 distinct CDR3 sequences, about 33% of them seen just once; the ten biggest clones take up 15% to 20%. There are a few counts of this clonotype. No antigen is known for it. The V end was cut by 3 bases, the J end by 4 bases, with 18 bases between. Germline CDR1 and CDR2: SGHTA and FQGNSA. The CDR3 has 17 amino acids. The chain employs TRBV7-2 and TRBJ2-2, with a tentative D call TRBD2 (6 bases). Sequencing was performed on cultured PBMCs, taken from culture after CMV antigen stimulation. This TCR was sampled from a human donor in good health (CMV status not recorded). Some clones in this sample may be carry-over from other donors' samples. CDR3 nucleotides: TGTGCCAGCAGCTTCCGAGGAGGGCCGCCGAGCACCGGGGAGCTGTTTTTT. This sequence encodes CASSFRGGPPSTGELFF.